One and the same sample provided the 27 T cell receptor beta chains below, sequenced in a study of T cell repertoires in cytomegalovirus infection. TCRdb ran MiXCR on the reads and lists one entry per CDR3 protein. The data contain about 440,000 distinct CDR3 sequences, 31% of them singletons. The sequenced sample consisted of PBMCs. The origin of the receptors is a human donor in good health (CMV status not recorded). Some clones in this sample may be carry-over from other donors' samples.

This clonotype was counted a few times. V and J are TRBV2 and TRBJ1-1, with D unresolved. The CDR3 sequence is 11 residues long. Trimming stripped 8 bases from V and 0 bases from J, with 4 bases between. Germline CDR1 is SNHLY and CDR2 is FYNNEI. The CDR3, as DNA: TGTGCCAGCCCAATGAACACTGAAGCTTTCTTT. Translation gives CASPMNTEAFF.

The CDR3 DNA reads as TGCAGTGCCTCAGGGGGAGGTTCGAGCTCCTACGAGCAGTACTTC. Translation gives CSASGGGSSSYEQYF. The J gene is TRBJ2-7, the V gene TRBV20-1, with TRBD1 as a possible D gene (7 bases). The germline V and J ends were trimmed by 6 bases and 0 bases, with 18 bases remaining between them. The CDR3 has 15 residues. The germline V gene has CDR1 DFQATT and CDR2 SNEGSKA (reference sequence).

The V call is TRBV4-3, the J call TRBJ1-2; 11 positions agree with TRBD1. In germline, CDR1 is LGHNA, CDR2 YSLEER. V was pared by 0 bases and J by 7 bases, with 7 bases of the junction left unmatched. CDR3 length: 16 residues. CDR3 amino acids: CASSQEPGQGGVGYTF. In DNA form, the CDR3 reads TGCGCCAGCAGCCAAGAACCGGGACAGGGGGGTGTTGGCTACACCTTC.

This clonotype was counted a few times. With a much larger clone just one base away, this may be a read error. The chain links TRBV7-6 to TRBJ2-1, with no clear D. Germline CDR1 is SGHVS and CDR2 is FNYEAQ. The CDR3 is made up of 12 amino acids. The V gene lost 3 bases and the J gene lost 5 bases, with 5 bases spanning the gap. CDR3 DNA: TGTGCCAGCAGCTTCCGGGACAATGAGCAGTTCTTC. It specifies CASSFRDNEQFF.

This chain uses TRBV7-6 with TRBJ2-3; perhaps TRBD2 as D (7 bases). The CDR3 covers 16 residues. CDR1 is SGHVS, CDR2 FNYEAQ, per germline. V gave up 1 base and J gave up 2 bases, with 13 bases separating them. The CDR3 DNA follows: TGTGCCAGCAGCTTAGAGGTGGGGGGGCTCACAGATACGCAGTATTTT. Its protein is CASSLEVGGLTDTQYF.

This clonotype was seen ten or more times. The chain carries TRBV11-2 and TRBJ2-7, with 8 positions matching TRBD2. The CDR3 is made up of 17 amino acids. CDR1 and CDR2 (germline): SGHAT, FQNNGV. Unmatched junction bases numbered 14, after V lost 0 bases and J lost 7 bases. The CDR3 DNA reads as TGTGCCAGCAGCTTAGATGCCCCGGTGGCGGGGGGCAGTGAGCAGTACTTC. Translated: CASSLDAPVAGGSEQYF. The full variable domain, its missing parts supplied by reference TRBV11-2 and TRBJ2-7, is EAGVAQSPRYKIIEKRQSVAFWCNPISGHATLYWYQQILGQGPKLLIQFQNNGVVDDSQLPKDRFSAERLKGVDSTLKIQPAKLEDSAVYLCASSLDAPVAGGSEQYFGPGTRLTVT.

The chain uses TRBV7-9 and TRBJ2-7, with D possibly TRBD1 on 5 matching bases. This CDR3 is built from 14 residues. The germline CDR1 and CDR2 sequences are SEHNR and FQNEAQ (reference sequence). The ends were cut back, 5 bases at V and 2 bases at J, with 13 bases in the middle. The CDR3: CASSHPDIAYEQYF. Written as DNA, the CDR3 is TGTGCCAGCAGCCACCCGGACATAGCCTACGAGCAGTACTTC. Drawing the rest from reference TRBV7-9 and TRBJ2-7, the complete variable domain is DTGVSQNPRHKITKRGQNVTFRCDPISEHNRLYWYRQTLGQGPEFLTYFQNEAQLEKSRLLSDRFSAERPKGSFSTLEIQRTEQGDSAMYLCASSHPDIAYEQYFGPGTRLTVT.

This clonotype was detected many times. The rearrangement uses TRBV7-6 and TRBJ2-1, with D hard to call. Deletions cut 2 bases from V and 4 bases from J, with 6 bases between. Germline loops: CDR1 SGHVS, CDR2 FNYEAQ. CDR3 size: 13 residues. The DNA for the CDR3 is TGTGCCAGCAGCTTATCGGAATACAATGAGCAGTTCTTC. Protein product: CASSLSEYNEQFF.

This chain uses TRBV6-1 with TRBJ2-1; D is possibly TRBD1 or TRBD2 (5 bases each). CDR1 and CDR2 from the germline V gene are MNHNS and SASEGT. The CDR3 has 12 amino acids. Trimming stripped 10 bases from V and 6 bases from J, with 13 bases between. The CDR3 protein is CAIVGDVNEQFF. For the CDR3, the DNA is TGTGCCATCGTGGGGGACGTCAATGAGCAGTTCTTC.

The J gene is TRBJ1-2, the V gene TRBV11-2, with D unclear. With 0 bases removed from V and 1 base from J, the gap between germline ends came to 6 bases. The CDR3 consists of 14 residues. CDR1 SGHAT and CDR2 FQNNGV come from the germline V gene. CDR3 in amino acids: CASSLDESNYGYTF. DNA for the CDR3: TGTGCCAGCAGCTTAGATGAAAGTAACTATGGCTACACCTTC. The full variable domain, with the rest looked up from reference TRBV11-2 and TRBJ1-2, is EAGVAQSPRYKIIEKRQSVAFWCNPISGHATLYWYQQILGQGPKLLIQFQNNGVVDDSQLPKDRFSAERLKGVDSTLKIQPAKLEDSAVYLCASSLDESNYGYTFGSGTRLTVV.

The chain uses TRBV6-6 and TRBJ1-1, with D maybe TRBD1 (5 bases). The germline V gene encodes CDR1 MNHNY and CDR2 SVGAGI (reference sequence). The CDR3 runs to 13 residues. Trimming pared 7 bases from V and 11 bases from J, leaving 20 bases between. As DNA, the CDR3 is TGTGCCAGCACAATGGCGGATCAGGGATGGGCTTTCTTT. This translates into CASTMADQGWAFF.

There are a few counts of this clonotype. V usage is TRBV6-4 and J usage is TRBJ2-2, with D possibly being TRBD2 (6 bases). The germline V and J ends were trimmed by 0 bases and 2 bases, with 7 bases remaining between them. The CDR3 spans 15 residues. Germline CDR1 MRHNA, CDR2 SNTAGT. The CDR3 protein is CASSDSAGNTGELFF. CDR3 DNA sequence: TGTGCCAGCAGTGACTCAGCGGGTAACACCGGGGAGCTGTTTTTT.

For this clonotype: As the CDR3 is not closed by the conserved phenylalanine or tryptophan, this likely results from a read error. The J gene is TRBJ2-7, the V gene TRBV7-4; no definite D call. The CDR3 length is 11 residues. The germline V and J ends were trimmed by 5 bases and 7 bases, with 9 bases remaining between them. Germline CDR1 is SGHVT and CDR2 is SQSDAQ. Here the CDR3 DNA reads TGTGCCAGCAGCCAAGCGTCGGAGCAGTACTGC. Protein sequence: CASSQASEQYC.

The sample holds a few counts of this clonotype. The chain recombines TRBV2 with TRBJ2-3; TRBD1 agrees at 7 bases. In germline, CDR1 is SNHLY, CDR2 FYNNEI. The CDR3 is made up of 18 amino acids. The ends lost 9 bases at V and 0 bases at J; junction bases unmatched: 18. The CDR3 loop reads CASKDRDSRLLSTDTQYF. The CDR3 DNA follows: TGTGCCAGTAAGGACCGGGACAGCAGACTTCTTAGCACAGATACGCAGTATTTT.

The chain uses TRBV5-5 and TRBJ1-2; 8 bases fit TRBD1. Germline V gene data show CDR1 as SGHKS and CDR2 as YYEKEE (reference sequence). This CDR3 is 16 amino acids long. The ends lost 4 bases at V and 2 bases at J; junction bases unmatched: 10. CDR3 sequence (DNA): TGTGCCAGCAGCCCCAGCGGGGACAGGCCAAACTATGGCTACACCTTC. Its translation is CASSPSGDRPNYGYTF.

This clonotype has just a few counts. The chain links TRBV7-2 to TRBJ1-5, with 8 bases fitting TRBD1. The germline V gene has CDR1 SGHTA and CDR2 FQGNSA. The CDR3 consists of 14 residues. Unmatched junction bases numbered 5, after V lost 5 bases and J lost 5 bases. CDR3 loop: CASSATGVHQPQHF. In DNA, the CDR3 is TGTGCCAGCAGCGCGACAGGGGTCCATCAGCCCCAGCATTTT. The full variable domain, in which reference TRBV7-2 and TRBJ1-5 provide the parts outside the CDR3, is GAGVSQSPSNKVTEKGKDVELRCDPISGHTALYWYRQSLGQGLEFLIYFQGNSAPDKSGLPSDRFSAERTGGSVSTLTIQRTQQEDSAVYLCASSATGVHQPQHFGDGTRLSIL.

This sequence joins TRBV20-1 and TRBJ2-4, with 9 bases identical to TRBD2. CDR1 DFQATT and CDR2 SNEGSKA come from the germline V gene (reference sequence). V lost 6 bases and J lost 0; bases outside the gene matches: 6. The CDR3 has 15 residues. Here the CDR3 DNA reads TGCAGTGCCTCTAGCGGGATGAGAGCCAAAAACATTCAGTACTTC. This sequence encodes CSASSGMRAKNIQYF.

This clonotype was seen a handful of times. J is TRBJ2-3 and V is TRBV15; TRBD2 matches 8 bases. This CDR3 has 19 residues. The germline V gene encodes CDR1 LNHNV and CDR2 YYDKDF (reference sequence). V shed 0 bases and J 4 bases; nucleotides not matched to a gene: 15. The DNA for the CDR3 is TGTGCCACCAGCAGAGATCAAGGGACTAGTCTGCCGACGGCAGATACGCAGTATTTT. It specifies CATSRDQGTSLPTADTQYF.

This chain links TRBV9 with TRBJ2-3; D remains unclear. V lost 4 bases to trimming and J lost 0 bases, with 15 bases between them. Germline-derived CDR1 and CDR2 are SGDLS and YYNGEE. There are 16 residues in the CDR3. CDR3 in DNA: TGTGCCAGCAGCAGAAGGTCTACCATTAGCACAGATACGCAGTATTTT. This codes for CASSRRSTISTDTQYF.

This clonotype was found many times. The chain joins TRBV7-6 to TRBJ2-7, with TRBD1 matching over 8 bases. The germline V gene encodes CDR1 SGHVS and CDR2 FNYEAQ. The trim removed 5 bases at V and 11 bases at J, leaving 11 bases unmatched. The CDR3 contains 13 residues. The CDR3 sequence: CASSQGQGQREYF. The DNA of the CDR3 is TGTGCCAGCAGCCAAGGACAGGGCCAACGGGAGTACTTC. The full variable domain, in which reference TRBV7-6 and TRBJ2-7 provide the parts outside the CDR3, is GAGVSQSPRYKVTKRGQDVALRCDPISGHVSLYWYRQALGQGPEFLTYFNYEAQQDKSGLPNDRFSAERPEGSISTLTIQRTEQRDSAMYRCASSQGQGQREYFGPGTRLTVT.

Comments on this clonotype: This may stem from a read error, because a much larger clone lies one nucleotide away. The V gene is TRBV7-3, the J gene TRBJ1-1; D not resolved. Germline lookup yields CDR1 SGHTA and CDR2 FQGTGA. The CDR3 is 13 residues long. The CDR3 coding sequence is TGTGCCAGCAGCCTTCACAGTAACACTGACGCTTTCTTT. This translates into CASSLHSNTDAFF.

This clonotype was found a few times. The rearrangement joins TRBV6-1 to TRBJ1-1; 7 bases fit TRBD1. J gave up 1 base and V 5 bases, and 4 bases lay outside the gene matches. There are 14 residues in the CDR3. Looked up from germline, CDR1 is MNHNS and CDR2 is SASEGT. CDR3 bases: TGTGCCAGCAGTCAGACAGGGACGAACACTGAAGCTTTCTTT. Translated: CASSQTGTNTEAFF.

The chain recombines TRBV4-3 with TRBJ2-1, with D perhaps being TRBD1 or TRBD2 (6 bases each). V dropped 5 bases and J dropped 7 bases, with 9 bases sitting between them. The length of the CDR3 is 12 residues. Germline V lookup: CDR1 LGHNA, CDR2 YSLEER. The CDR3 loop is CASSRGVNEQFF. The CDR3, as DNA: TGCGCCAGCAGCAGGGGGGTGAATGAGCAGTTCTTC.

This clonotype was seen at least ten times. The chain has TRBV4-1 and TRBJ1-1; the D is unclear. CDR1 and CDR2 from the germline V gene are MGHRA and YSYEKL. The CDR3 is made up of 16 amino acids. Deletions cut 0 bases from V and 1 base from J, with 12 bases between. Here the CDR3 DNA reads TGCGCCAGCAGCCAAGATCGCCAGGTAACGAACACTGAAGCTTTCTTT. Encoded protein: CASSQDRQVTNTEAFF.

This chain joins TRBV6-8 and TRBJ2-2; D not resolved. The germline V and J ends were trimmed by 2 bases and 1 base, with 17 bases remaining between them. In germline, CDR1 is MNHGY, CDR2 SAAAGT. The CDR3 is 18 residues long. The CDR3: CASSYQRGRPGNTGELFF. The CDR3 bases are TGTGCCAGCAGTTACCAACGCGGACGGCCGGGGAACACCGGGGAGCTGTTTTTT.

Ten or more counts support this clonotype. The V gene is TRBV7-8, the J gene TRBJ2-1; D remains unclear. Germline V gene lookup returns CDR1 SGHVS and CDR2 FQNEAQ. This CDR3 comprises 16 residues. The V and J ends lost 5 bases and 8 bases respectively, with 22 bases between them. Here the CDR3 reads CASSPTGRLPSHEQFF. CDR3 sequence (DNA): TGTGCCAGCAGCCCCACCGGACGGCTTCCCAGCCATGAGCAGTTCTTC.

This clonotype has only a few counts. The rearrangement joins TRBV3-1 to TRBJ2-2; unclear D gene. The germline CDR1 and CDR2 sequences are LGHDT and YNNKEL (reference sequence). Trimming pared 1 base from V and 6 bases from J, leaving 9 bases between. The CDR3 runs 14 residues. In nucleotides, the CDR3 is TGTGCCAGCAGCCAAGGAACGGATGCCGGGGAGCTGTTTTTT. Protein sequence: CASSQGTDAGELFF.